One sample yielded the 30 T cell receptor beta chains listed below, sequenced in a study of blood T cell repertoires in COVID-19. The table came from immunoSEQ multiplex PCR; TCRdb's copy has only in-frame clones and leaves some out. The sample has 150,000 or so clones; approximately 87% are singletons. Sample: PBMCs or T cells enriched from blood (not recorded which). Receptors originate from a woman aged 50 to 65 who had recovered from COVID-19.

The chain employs TRBV11-3 and TRBJ1-2; TRBD1 is a possible D gene (5 bases). This CDR3 has 16 amino acids. With 5 bases removed from V and 1 base from J, the gap between germline ends came to 17 bases. Germline V lookup: CDR1 SGHNT, CDR2 YENEEA. CDR3 DNA: TGTGCCAGCAGCCCCGACCCTGCAGGGCGTAACTATGGCTACACCTTC. This gives the protein CASSPDPAGRNYGYTF.

This chain connects TRBV12-3 or TRBV12-4 to TRBJ1-2; D is possibly TRBD1 (5 bases). V lost 7 bases to trimming and J lost 3 bases, with 12 bases between them. This CDR3 has 13 residues. CDR3 protein: CASIKDTDYGYTF. In nucleotides, the CDR3 is TGTGCCAGCATCAAGGACACGGACTATGGCTACACCTTC.

The chain carries TRBV7-7 and TRBJ2-1; 9 nucleotides align to TRBD2. The V gene end was trimmed by 1 base and the J gene end by 10 bases; junction bases not matched to a gene: 8. CDR1 SSHAT and CDR2 FNYEAQ come from the germline V gene (reference sequence). The CDR3 is made up of 15 amino acids. DNA for the CDR3: TGTGCCAGCAGCTTAGAGCTAGCGGGGTCCGGGGAGCAGTTCTTC. This gives the protein CASSLELAGSGEQFF.

The rearrangement links TRBV18 to TRBJ2-5; D may be TRBD2 (5 bases). The germline V gene has CDR1 KGHSH and CDR2 LQKENI. This CDR3 contains 17 residues. V gave up 6 bases and J gave up 2 bases, with 22 bases separating them. The CDR3 bases are TGTGCCAGCTCGTTCGCAGGAGGAGCAGCCCTTCAAGAGACCCAGTACTTC. Its protein product is CASSFAGGAALQETQYF.

This rearrangement joins TRBV6-2 or TRBV6-3 to TRBJ1-2; the D gene is possibly TRBD1 (5 bases). Trimming removed 6 bases at V and 4 bases at J, with 24 bases between. Germline V gene sequence: CDR1 MNHEY, CDR2 SVGEGT. CDR3 length: 17 amino acids. The CDR3 coding sequence is TGTGCCAGCAGCCTCGCGGGGGGGATCCAGTTGGGCTATGGCTACACCTTC. This encodes CASSLAGGIQLGYGYTF.

This CDR3 is CASRTGVGSPLHF. Written as DNA, the CDR3 is TGTGCCAGCAGGACAGGGGTTGGTTCACCCCTCCACTTT. The chain employs TRBV27 and TRBJ1-6; TRBD1 aligns across 8 bases. Germline CDR1 and CDR2: MNHEY and SMNVEV (reference sequence). J gave up 9 bases and V 6 bases, and 4 bases lay outside the gene matches. The CDR3 covers 13 residues.

V usage is TRBV3-1 (or the pseudogene TRBV3-2) and J usage is TRBJ1-1; no firm D call. Deletions cut 1 base from V and 4 bases from J, with 7 bases between. Germline V lookup: CDR1 LGHDT, CDR2 YNNKEL (reference sequence). The CDR3 contains 13 residues. The CDR3 DNA is TGTGCCAGCAGCCAAGGCCGGGGCACTGAAGCTTTCTTT. As protein: CASSQGRGTEAFF.

The genes are TRBV2 and TRBJ2-6; TRBD2 matches 10 bases. Trimming cost V 6 bases and J 0 bases; bases outside gene matches: 8. The germline CDR1 and CDR2 sequences are SNHLY and FYNNEI. The CDR3 has 18 residues. CDR3 protein: CASSASGGRSSGANVLTF. CDR3 sequence (DNA): TGTGCCAGCAGCGCTAGCGGGGGCCGTAGCTCTGGGGCCAACGTCCTGACTTTC.

The V and J genes are TRBV3-1 (or the pseudogene TRBV3-2) and TRBJ1-5; 7 bases fit TRBD1. The germline V gene encodes CDR1 LGHDT and CDR2 YNNKEL (reference sequence). Trimming took 5 bases from V and 0 from J; bases not matched to a gene: 4. The CDR3 has 15 residues. DNA of the CDR3: TGTGCCAGCAGCGCCACAGGGGATAGCAATCAGCCCCAGCATTTT. It yields the protein CASSATGDSNQPQHF.

This chain connects TRBV27 to TRBJ2-5; 10 bases are a match to TRBD2. Germline V CDR1 and CDR2: MNHEY, SMNVEV (reference sequence). The J segment lost 0 bases and the V segment lost 6 bases, leaving 7 bases of the junction unmatched. This CDR3 is built from 16 residues. Here the CDR3 DNA reads TGTGCCAGCAGGGCTAGCGGGGGACCGTACCAAGAGACCCAGTACTTC. Translated: CASRASGGPYQETQYF.

The chain carries TRBV5-4 and TRBJ2-7, with 9 bases lining up with TRBD1. V lost 0 bases to trimming and J lost 3 bases; unmatched junction nucleotides: 4. CDR1 SGHNT and CDR2 YYREEE come from the germline V gene (reference sequence). The CDR3 is 15 amino acids. The CDR3 coding sequence is TGTGCCAGCAGCTTGGGGGACAGGGACCTCTACGAGCAGTACTTC. Its translation is CASSLGDRDLYEQYF.

Only one count was recorded for this clone. This rearrangement joins TRBV9 to TRBJ2-3, with 10 bases that match TRBD2. Germline V gives CDR1 SGDLS, CDR2 YYNGEE. This CDR3 contains 14 residues. J lost 2 bases, V lost 7 bases, and 4 bases had no gene match. CDR3 in DNA: TGTGCCAGCGAGCGGGGGGGATACACAGATACGCAGTATTTT. Protein: CASERGGYTDTQYF.

V and J are TRBV7-3 and TRBJ2-3; possible D gene TRBD1, 6 bases. V gave up 3 bases and J gave up 1 base, with 11 bases separating them. Germline V gene data show CDR1 as SGHTA and CDR2 as FQGTGA. CDR3 length: 15 amino acids. The CDR3 nucleotides read TGTGCCAGCAGCTTGGGTGGGGGCGGCACAGATACGCAGTATTTT. Amino acids: CASSLGGGGTDTQYF.

This chain connects TRBV5-5 to TRBJ1-1, with D tentatively TRBD1 (6 bases). The CDR3 contains 12 residues. The V end was cut by 10 bases, the J end by 8 bases, with 18 bases between. Germline assignment: CDR1 SGHKS and CDR2 YYEKEE (reference sequence). CDR3 region: CASTGPGQEAFF. In DNA, the CDR3 is TGTGCCTCCACTGGACCGGGACAAGAAGCTTTCTTT.

This chain links TRBV30 with TRBJ1-6; TRBD1 matches 8 bases. This CDR3 spans 14 amino acids. The trim removed 4 bases at V and 10 bases at J, leaving 9 bases unmatched. Germline V lookup: CDR1 GTSNPN, CDR2 SVGIG (reference sequence). This CDR3 is CAWTVQGVGSPLHF. The CDR3 nucleotides are TGTGCCTGGACCGTACAGGGGGTAGGCTCACCCCTCCACTTT.

This chain joins TRBV7-9 and TRBJ1-5; the D gene is possibly TRBD1 (6 bases). There are 16 residues in the CDR3. Deletions cut 4 bases from V and 3 bases from J, with 16 bases between. Germline V gives CDR1 SEHNR, CDR2 FQNEAQ (reference sequence). In nucleotides, the CDR3 is TGTGCCAGCAGCTATGGACAGAGCGGACCCAATCAGCCCCAGCATTTT. Translated, it gives CASSYGQSGPNQPQHF.

V is TRBV11-2 and J is TRBJ2-7, with a possible D match to TRBD2 (6 bases). The V end was cut by 4 bases, the J end by 5 bases, with 18 bases between. Germline loops: CDR1 SGHAT, CDR2 FQNNGV. This CDR3 has 15 amino acids. As DNA, the CDR3 is TGTGCCAGCAGCTCCCGCGGGGTACAAAGGAACGAGCAGTACTTC. It is translated as CASSSRGVQRNEQYF.

In this sample, this clone turned up once. This sequence joins TRBV4-3 and TRBJ1-4; TRBD1 agrees at 7 bases. The CDR3 contains 17 residues. Trimming cost V 4 bases and J 1 base; bases outside gene matches: 9. Germline loops: CDR1 LGHNA, CDR2 YSLEER. The CDR3 bases are TGCGCCAGCAGCCTAAATCCCGCAGGGGGAACTAATGAAAAACTGTTTTTT. Translating gives CASSLNPAGGTNEKLFF.

The chain links TRBV5-6 to TRBJ1-6; TRBD1 matches 7 bases. Looked up from germline, CDR1 is SGHDT and CDR2 is YYEEEE. The V segment lost 0 bases and the J segment 5 bases; nucleotides outside the gene matches: 5. CDR3 size: 16 residues. The CDR3 DNA reads as TGTGCCAGCAGCTTGGAAGGGGGCGGTCATAATTCACCCCTCCACTTT. It codes for CASSLEGGGHNSPLHF.

The J gene is TRBJ1-1, the V gene TRBV18, with D possibly matching TRBD1 (5 bases). The CDR3 is 15 amino acids. Germline V lookup: CDR1 KGHSH, CDR2 LQKENI. V was cut by 1 base and J by 1 base, with 10 bases left in between. CDR3 sequence (DNA): TGTGCCAGCTCACCACTGGGGCAGCAGAACACTGAAGCTTTCTTT. This gives the protein CASSPLGQQNTEAFF.

The V gene is TRBV10-3, the J gene TRBJ1-1; 9 nucleotides agree with TRBD1. The CDR3 loop spans 12 amino acids. With V trimmed by 8 bases and J by 6 bases, 4 bases remained unmatched. CDR1 is ENHRY and CDR2 is SYGVKD in the germline V gene. CDR3 region: CAIAGQGSEAFF. For the CDR3, the DNA is TGTGCCATCGCGGGACAGGGATCTGAAGCTTTCTTT.

The chain joins TRBV27 to TRBJ2-2, with D perhaps TRBD1 (6 bases). CDR3 length equals 14 residues. Germline loops: CDR1 MNHEY, CDR2 SMNVEV (reference sequence). Trimming left V 7 bases short and J 1 base short, with 10 bases between. In DNA, the CDR3 is TGTGCCAGCAAGGGACACCAGAACACCGGGGAGCTGTTTTTT. Protein sequence: CASKGHQNTGELFF.

This clone was recorded only once. The rearrangement uses TRBV3-1 (or the pseudogene TRBV3-2) and TRBJ1-6, with 9 bases lining up with TRBD1. The CDR3 is 16 residues long. The V segment lost 4 bases and the J segment 13 bases; nucleotides outside the gene matches: 14. Germline lookup yields CDR1 LGHDT and CDR2 YNNKEL (reference sequence). CDR3: CASSRHTGQGASPLHF. CDR3 coding DNA: TGTGCCAGCAGCCGTCACACGGGACAGGGAGCTTCGCCCCTCCACTTT.

The chain employs TRBV4-1 and TRBJ1-4; no definite D call. Germline V gene sequence: CDR1 MGHRA, CDR2 YSYEKL. The CDR3 covers 16 residues. V was trimmed by 1 base and J by 0 bases, leaving 9 bases between them. The CDR3 loop is CASSQGLRATNEKLFF. The CDR3 DNA reads TGCGCCAGCAGCCAAGGATTGAGGGCAACTAATGAAAAACTGTTTTTT.

The rearrangement joins TRBV29-1 to TRBJ1-2; a possible D gene is TRBD1 (6 bases). Trimming removed 0 bases from V and 5 bases from J, with 13 bases in between. Germline values: CDR1 SQVTM, CDR2 ANQGSEA. The CDR3 spans 14 residues. The CDR3 protein is CSVEDGGRGYGYTF. CDR3 DNA sequence: TGCAGCGTTGAAGATGGGGGCAGGGGTTATGGCTACACCTTC. The variable domain in full, completed from reference TRBV29-1 and TRBJ1-2, reads SAVISQKPSRDICQRGTSLTIQCQVDSQVTMMFWYRQQPGQSLTLIATANQGSEATYESGFVIDKFPISRPNLTFSTLTVSNMSPEDSSIYLCSVEDGGRGYGYTFGSGTRLTVV.

The chain combines TRBV7-2 with TRBJ2-1; 13 bases agree with TRBD2. Germline-derived CDR1 and CDR2 are SGHTA and FQGNSA. This CDR3 spans 19 amino acids. After removal of 5 bases from V and 8 bases from J, the junction contained 18 bases not matched to a gene. In DNA form, the CDR3 reads TGTGCCAGCAGCCACCGGACAGGCATACTAGCGGGGGGGCCTTATGAGCAGTTCTTC. It codes for CASSHRTGILAGGPYEQFF.

The CDR3 protein is CASSSGQFAEQYF. CDR3 in DNA: TGCGCCAGCAGCTCCGGACAGTTTGCCGAGCAGTACTTC. The rearrangement joins TRBV5-1 to TRBJ2-7; D is perhaps TRBD1 (6 bases). Germline CDR1 and CDR2: SGHRS and YFSETQ. Trimming took 3 bases from V and 6 from J, leaving 13 bases between them. The CDR3 totals 13 residues.

CDR3 sequence: CASSEAGGNQPQHF. In DNA form, the CDR3 reads TGTGCCAGCAGTGAAGCCGGAGGTAATCAGCCCCAGCATTTT. The J gene is TRBJ1-5, the V gene TRBV6-1, with no clear D. Germline lookup yields CDR1 MNHNS and CDR2 SASEGT. Trimming left V 0 bases short and J 4 bases short, with 7 bases between. The CDR3 extends over 14 amino acids.

This clone was seen a handful of times. V and J are TRBV27 and TRBJ1-5; D might be TRBD1 (5 bases). This CDR3 has 16 amino acids. Trimming cost V 0 bases and J 3 bases, with 12 bases left between them. CDR1 and CDR2 (germline): MNHEY, SMNVEV (reference sequence). In DNA form, the CDR3 reads TGTGCCAGCAGTTTATCGGGGCTTCCGATCAATCAGCCCCAGCATTTT. Amino acid sequence: CASSLSGLPINQPQHF.

V gene TRBV2 combines with J gene TRBJ1-1; D call uncertain. Germline-derived CDR1 and CDR2 are SNHLY and FYNNEI. Between the trimmed V and J ends, which lost 3 bases and 1 base, there was a span of 15 bases. The CDR3 sequence is 16 residues long. The CDR3 nucleotides are TGTGCCAGCAGTGATCGGAGGGATCTATGGAACACTGAAGCTTTCTTT. Its protein product is CASSDRRDLWNTEAFF.